These 5 T cell receptor beta chains came from one sample sequenced in a study of T cells in Graves' hyperthyroidism and ophthalmopathy. Researchers amplified the TCR beta CDR3 regions from RNA transcripts. When the TCR CDR3 underwent first-round RT-PCR, the HTBI primer set was used. TCRdb ran MiXCR on the multiplex PCR reads and lists one entry per CDR3 protein. The profile shows 250,000 to 350,000 distinct CDR3 sequences, roughly 15% of them singletons. Material: blood. These receptors were collected from a man younger than 40 with Graves' hyperthyroidism.

The rearrangement links TRBV30 to TRBJ2-7; D uncertain. Trimming pared 2 bases from V and 3 bases from J, leaving 11 bases between. Looked up from germline, CDR1 is GTSNPN and CDR2 is SVGIG (reference sequence). The CDR3 runs to 13 residues. The CDR3 bases are TGTGCCTGGAGTCACGGACCGAACTACGAGCAGTACTTC. Residues: CAWSHGPNYEQYF. The full variable domain, with the rest looked up from reference TRBV30 and TRBJ2-7, is SQTIHQWPATLVQPVGSPLSLECTVEGTSNPNLYWYRQAAGRGLQLLFYSVGIGQISSEVPQNLSASRPQDRQFILSSKKLLLSDSGFYLCAWSHGPNYEQYFGPGTRLTVT.

In this sample, this clonotype turned up many times. This chain joins TRBV29-1 and TRBJ2-3; D tentatively fits TRBD1 or TRBD2 (6 bases each). The CDR3 extends over 15 amino acids. Per the germline V gene, CDR1 is SQVTM and CDR2 is ANQGSEA. Trimming stripped 0 bases from V and 3 bases from J, with 13 bases between. The CDR3 nucleotides are TGCAGCGTTGAAGAACGAGGGGGGAGGACAGATACGCAGTATTTT. It yields the protein CSVEERGGRTDTQYF.

At least ten counts were recorded for this clonotype. J is TRBJ2-3 and V is TRBV24-1; TRBD1 matches at 9 bases. J was trimmed by 5 bases and V by 2 bases; bases with no gene match: 7. The CDR3 covers 16 residues. In germline, CDR1 is KGHDR, CDR2 SFDVKD. The CDR3 nucleotides read TGTGCCACCAGTGATTGGGGACAGGGTGTGAAAGATACGCAGTATTTT. It codes for CATSDWGQGVKDTQYF.

This clonotype was detected many times. J is TRBJ2-7 and V is TRBV5-1; 8 bases agree with TRBD1. This CDR3 has 15 residues. The germline CDR1 and CDR2 sequences are SGHRS and YFSETQ. The J segment lost 1 base and the V segment lost 0 bases, leaving 3 bases of the junction unmatched. The CDR3 region has the DNA TGCGCCAGCAGCTTGGGGACAGGGCCTTCCTACGAGCAGTACTTC. Its translation: CASSLGTGPSYEQYF.

The chain couples TRBV6-1 to TRBJ1-6; D remains ambiguous. This CDR3 contains 13 residues. V lost 6 bases and J 7 bases, leaving 10 bases between the germline ends. Germline CDR1 is MNHNS and CDR2 is SASEGT. The CDR3 DNA is TGTGCCAGCAGCCCACCTCGGAATTCACCCCTCCACTTT. Protein sequence: CASSPPRNSPLHF.